This T cell receptor beta chain came from a study of blood T cells in healthy people across ages. This CDR3 comprises 13 residues. The germline CDR1 and CDR2 sequences are SGHTA and FQGTGA. V lost 5 bases to trimming and J lost 10 bases, with 18 bases between them. This clonotype has a count of ten or more. It was with a sample-barcoded 5' primer and a J-beta primer mix that a second PCR of roughly 7 to 12 cycles was run. TCRdb re-called the 5' RACE reads with MiXCR, one entry per CDR3 protein. The sample lists some 940,000 distinct CDR3 sequences, about 28% occurring once. PBMCs numbering at least 6.5 million were isolated per sample. A further study also used this sample, focusing on T cells of mothers and their children.

The rearrangement uses TRBV7-3 and TRBJ2-7, with D possibly TRBD1 on 6 matching bases. This TCR came from a woman aged 40 to 55 in good health. The sample taken for sequencing was blood. This CDR3 reads CASSTTLRDNQYF. The CDR3 region has the DNA TGTGCCAGCAGCACTACTCTTCGGGACAACCAGTACTTC.